This entry concerns a single TCR beta chain. No cognate antigen has been identified for it. This clone may be a read error of a much larger clone one base away. A distance of 17 bases separates the germline ends of V and J, which lose 5 bases and 8 bases respectively. The CDR3 contains 14 residues, cysteine and phenylalanine counted. The read is trimmed to its CDR3 DNA, 42 bases read in frame from base 1. The germline V gene yields SGHTA for CDR1 and FQGNSA for CDR2. This sample was taken from a study of CD8+CD57+ T cells in acquired aplastic anemia (dated by TCRdb to the late 2010s). Background for the entire study: DNA extracted from sorted CD4+ and CD8+ cells had a mean of roughly 3 ug, with a range of roughly 0.2 to 27.4 ug. CD8+CD57+ expansion was defined as a frequency above the mean frequency observed in healthy subjects.

General study outcomes and caveats: Between patients and healthy controls, no significant difference in CD8+ Simpson's diversity was found (P=0.060). Roughly 29 CD8+ CDR3 sequences were shared between patients and controls but appeared highly expressed in patients and within their immunodominant clones.

Profiling of TCR beta VDJ combinations and CDR3 sequences used genomic DNA as the template. TCR repertoire sequencing was run on an Illumina HiSeq 2000. Turning to the authors' computational methods: Repertoires were assessed using TRBV/TRBJ rearrangement plots, CDR3 size and DJ length profiles, and Simpson's diversity index. The immunodominant clone was defined as the most abundant DNA sequence in deep sequencing data. CDR3 amino acid sequences were screened for sharing across subjects and were compared with published repertoires and the VDJdb database. Through fastp at Q25 and MiXCR, TCRdb rebuilt clones from the public reads, retaining in-frame beta chains. Identical CDR3 proteins give one entry, which carries the most common genes and DNA. The authors' filters were not applied to this entry. The sample profile shows under 500,000 distinct CDR3 sequences; approximately 32% of them were found once. Less than 0.85% of the sample goes to the ten largest clones.

Expansion of CD8+CD57+ cells had been shown by flow cytometry in the patients chosen for sequencing. Severe acquired aplastic anemia was diagnosed in all patients according to International Study of Aplastic Anemia and Agranulocytosis and Camitta criteria. No patient had received any therapy when blood was sampled. In this study, sorted CD4+ and CD8+ T cells from the blood of healthy subjects and of severe aplastic anemia patients had their TCR repertoires deep-sequenced. Patients were enrolled in the USA under clinicaltrials.gov protocols 00001620, 01623167, 00001397, 00071045, 00081523 and 00961064. Ficoll-Paque density gradient centrifugation was used to isolate peripheral blood mononuclear cells. Before DNA extraction, CD4+ and CD8+ T cells were sorted with FACS or magnetic beads.

This clonotype originated in a human donor with aplastic anemia. Sequencing used sorted CD4+, CD8+, or CD8+CD57+ T cells (not recorded which) from PBMCs. This sequence uses TRBV7-2 and TRBJ2-3, and TRBD2 may be the D gene, going by 6 matching bases. The CDR3 protein sequence reads: CASSVMGGTGTQYF. The nucleotide sequence reads TGTGCCAGCAGCGTGATGGGGGGAACGGGTACGCAGTATTTT. The CDR3, completed at both ends by the reference TRBV7-2 and TRBJ2-3 genes, gives the full variable domain GAGVSQSPSNKVTEKGKDVELRCDPISGHTALYWYRQSLGQGLEFLIYFQGNSAPDKSGLPSDRFSAERTGGSVSTLTIQRTQQEDSAVYLCASSVMGGTGTQYFGPGTRLTVL.